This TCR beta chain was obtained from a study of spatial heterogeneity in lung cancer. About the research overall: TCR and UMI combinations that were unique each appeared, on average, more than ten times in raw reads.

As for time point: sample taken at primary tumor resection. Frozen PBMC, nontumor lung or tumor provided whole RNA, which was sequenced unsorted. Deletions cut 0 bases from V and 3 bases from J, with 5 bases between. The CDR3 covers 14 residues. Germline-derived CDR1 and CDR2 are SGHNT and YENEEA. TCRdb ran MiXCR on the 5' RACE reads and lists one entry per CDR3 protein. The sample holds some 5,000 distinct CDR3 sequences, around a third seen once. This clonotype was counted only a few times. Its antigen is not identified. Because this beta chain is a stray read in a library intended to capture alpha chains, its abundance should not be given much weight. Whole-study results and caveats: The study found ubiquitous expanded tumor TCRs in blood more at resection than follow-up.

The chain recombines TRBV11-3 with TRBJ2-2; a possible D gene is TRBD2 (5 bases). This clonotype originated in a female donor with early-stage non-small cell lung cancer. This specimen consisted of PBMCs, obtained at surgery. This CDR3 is CASSLEDYTGELFF. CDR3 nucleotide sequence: TGTGCCAGCAGCTTAGAGGACTACACCGGGGAGCTGTTTTTT.